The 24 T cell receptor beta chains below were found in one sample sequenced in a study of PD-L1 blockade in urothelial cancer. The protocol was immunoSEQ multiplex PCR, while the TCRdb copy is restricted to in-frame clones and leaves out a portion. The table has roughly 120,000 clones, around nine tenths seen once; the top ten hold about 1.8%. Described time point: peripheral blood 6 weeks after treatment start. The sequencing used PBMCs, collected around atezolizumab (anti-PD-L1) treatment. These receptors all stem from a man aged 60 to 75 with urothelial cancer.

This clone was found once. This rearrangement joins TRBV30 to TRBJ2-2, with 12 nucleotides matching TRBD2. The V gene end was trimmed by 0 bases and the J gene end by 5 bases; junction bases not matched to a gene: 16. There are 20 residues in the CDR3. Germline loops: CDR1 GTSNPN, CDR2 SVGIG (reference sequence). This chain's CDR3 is CAWSVLILAGGEVETGELFF. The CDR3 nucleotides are TGTGCCTGGAGTGTACTTATACTAGCGGGAGGAGAGGTCGAAACCGGGGAGCTGTTTTTT.

CDR3 protein: CASSARRDWVTIYEQYF. DNA of the CDR3: TGTGCCAGCAGCGCTAGACGGGACTGGGTTACAATCTACGAGCAGTACTTC. The chain has TRBV7-2 and TRBJ2-7; tentatively, D is TRBD2 (6 bases). Germline V gene data show CDR1 as SGHTA and CDR2 as FQGNSA. There are 17 residues in the CDR3. The germline V and J ends were trimmed by 5 bases and 3 bases, with 23 bases remaining between them.

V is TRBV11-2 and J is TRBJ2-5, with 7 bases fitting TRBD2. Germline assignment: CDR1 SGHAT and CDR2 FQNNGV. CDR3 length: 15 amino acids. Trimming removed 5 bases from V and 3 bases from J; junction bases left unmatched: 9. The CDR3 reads CASSKVGLAEETQYF. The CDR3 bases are TGTGCCAGCAGCAAAGTAGGGCTAGCGGAAGAGACCCAGTACTTC.

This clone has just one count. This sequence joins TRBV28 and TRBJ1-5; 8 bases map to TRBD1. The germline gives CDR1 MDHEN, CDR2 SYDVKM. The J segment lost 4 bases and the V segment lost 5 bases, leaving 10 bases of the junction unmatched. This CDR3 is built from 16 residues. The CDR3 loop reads CASSPTWTGPNQPQHF. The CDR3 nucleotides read TGTGCCAGCAGTCCCACTTGGACAGGGCCAAATCAGCCCCAGCATTTT.

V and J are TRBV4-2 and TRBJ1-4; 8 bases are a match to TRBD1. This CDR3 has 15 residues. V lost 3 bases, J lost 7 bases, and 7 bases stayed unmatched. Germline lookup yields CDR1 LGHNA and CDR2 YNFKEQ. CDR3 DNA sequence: TGTGCCAGCAGCCATGCCGGGACAGGTGGTGAAAAACTGTTTTTT. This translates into CASSHAGTGGEKLFF.

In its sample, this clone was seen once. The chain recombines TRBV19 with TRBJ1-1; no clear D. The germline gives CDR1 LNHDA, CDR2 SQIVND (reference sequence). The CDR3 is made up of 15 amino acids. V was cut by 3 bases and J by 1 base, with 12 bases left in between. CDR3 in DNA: TGTGCCAGTAGTATCGAAGCGCCGACGAACACTGAAGCTTTCTTT. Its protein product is CASSIEAPTNTEAFF.

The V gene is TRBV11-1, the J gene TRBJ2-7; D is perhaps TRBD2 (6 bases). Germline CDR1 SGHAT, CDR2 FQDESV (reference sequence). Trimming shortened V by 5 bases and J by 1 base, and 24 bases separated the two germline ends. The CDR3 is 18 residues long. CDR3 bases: TGTGCCAGCAGCGACAACGGAGCCGGGGGACGTAAATCCTACGAGCAGTACTTC. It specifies CASSDNGAGGRKSYEQYF. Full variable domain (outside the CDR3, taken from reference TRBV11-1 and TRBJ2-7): EAEVAQSPRYKITEKSQAVAFWCDPISGHATLYWYRQILGQGPELLVQFQDESVVDDSQLPKDRFSAERLKGVDSTLKIQPAELGDSAMYLCASSDNGAGGRKSYEQYFGPGTRLTVT.

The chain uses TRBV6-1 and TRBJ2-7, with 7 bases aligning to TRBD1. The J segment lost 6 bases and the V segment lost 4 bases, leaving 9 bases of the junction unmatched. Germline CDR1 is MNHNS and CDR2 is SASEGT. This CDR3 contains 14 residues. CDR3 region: CASSGGWDRGEQYF. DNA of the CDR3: TGTGCCAGCAGTGGCGGTTGGGACAGAGGCGAGCAGTACTTC.

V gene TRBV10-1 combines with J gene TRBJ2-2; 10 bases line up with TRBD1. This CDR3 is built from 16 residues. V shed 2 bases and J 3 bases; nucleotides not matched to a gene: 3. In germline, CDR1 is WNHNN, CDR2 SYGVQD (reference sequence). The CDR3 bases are TGCGCCAGCAGTGAGGCGGGACAGGGGTACACCGGGGAGCTGTTTTTT. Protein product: CASSEAGQGYTGELFF.

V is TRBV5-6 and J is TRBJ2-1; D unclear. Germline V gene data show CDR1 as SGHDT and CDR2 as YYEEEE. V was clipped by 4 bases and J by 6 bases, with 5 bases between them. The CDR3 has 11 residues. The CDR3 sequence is CASSTRNEQFF. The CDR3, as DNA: TGTGCCAGCAGCACTCGCAATGAGCAGTTCTTC. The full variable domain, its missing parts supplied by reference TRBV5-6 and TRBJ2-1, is DAGVTQSPTHLIKTRGQQVTLRCSPKSGHDTVSWYQQALGQGPQFIFQYYEEEERQRGNFPDRFSGHQFPNYSSELNVNALLLGDSALYLCASSTRNEQFFGPGTRLTVL.

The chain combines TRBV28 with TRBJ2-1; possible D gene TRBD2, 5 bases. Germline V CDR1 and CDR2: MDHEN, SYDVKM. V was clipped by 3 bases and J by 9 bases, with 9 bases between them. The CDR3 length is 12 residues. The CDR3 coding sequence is TGTGCCAGCAGTTTGGAGGTTGGTGAGCAGTTCTTC. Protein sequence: CASSLEVGEQFF.

CDR3 coding DNA: TGTGCCAGCAGGGGGAGAAACAGCCACCAAGAGACCCAGTACTTC. Encoded protein: CASRGRNSHQETQYF. V and J are TRBV27 and TRBJ2-5; D is perhaps TRBD2 (5 bases). The CDR3 sequence is 15 residues long. V lost 6 bases, J lost 0 bases, and 14 bases lay in between. The germline CDR1 and CDR2 sequences are MNHEY and SMNVEV (reference sequence).

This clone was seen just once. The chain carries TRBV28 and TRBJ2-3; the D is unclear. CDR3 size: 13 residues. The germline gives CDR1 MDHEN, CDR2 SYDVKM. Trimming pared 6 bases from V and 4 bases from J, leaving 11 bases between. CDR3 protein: CASSEVVPDTQYF. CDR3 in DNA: TGTGCCAGCAGCGAAGTAGTCCCAGATACGCAGTATTTT.

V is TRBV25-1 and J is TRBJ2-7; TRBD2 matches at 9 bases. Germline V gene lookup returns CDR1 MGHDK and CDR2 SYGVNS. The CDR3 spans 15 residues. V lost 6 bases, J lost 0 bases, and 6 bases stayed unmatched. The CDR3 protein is CASSDPSGISYEQYF. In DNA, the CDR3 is TGTGCCAGCAGCGATCCTAGCGGGATCTCCTACGAGCAGTACTTC.

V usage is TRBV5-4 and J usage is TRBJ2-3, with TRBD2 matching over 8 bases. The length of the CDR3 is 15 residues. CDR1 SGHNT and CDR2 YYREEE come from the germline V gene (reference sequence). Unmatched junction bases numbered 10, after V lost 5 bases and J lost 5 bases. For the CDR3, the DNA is TGTGCCAGCAGTTCCGGGACTAGAGGGGGAGATACGCAGTATTTT. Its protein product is CASSSGTRGGDTQYF.

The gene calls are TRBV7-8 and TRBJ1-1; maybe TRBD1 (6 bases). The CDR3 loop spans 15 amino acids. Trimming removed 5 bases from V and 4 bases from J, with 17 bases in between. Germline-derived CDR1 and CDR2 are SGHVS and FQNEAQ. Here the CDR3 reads CASSEHRGGGTEAFF. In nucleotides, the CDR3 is TGTGCCAGCAGCGAACATCGGGGGGGCGGCACTGAAGCTTTCTTT.

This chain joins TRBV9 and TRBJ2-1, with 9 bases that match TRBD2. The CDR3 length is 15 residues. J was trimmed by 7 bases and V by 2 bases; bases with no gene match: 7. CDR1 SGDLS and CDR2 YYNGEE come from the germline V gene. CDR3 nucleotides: TGTGCCAGCAGCGTCCTAGCGGGGATTAGAAATGAGCAGTTCTTC. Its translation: CASSVLAGIRNEQFF.

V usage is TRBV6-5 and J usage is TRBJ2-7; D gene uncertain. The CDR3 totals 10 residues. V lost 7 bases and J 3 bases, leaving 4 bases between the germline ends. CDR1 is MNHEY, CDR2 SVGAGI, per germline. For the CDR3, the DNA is TGTGCCAGCACTAACTACGAGCAGTACTTC. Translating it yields CASTNYEQYF.

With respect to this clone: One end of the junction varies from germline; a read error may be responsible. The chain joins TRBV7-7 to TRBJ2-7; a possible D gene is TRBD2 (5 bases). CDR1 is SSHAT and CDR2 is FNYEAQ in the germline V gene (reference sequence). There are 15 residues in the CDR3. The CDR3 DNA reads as TGTGCTAGCAGCTTAGCGAAATCTCCTGAGTACGAGCAGTACTTC. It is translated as CASSLAKSPEYEQYF. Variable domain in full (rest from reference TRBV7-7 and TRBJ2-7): GAGVSQSPRYKVTKRGQDVTLRCDPISSHATLYWYQQALGQGPEFLTYFNYEAQPDKSGLPSDRFSAERPEGSISTLTIQRTEQRDSAMYRCASSLAKSPEYEQYFGPGTRLTVT.

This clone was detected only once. CDR3 bases: TGTGCCAGCAGTTTGGGACTAGAAGGGGCCCAGTACTTC. This sequence encodes CASSLGLEGAQYF. The chain combines TRBV7-3 with TRBJ2-5; 8 bases agree with TRBD2. In germline, CDR1 is SGHTA, CDR2 FQGTGA. With 6 bases clipped from V and 9 bases from J, the junction kept 9 bases outside the gene matches. The CDR3 totals 13 residues.

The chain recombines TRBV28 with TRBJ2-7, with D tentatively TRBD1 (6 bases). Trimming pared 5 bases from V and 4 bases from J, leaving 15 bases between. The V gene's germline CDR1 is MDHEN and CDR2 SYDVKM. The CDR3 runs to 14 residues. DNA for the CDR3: TGTGCCAGCAGTCCAACGGGACACGCTTACGAGCAGTACTTC. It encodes CASSPTGHAYEQYF.

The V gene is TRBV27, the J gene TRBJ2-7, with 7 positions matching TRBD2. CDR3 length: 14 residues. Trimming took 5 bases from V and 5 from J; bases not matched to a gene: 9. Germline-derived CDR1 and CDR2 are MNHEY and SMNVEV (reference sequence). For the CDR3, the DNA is TGTGCCAGCAGTACTACTAGCGCCAGGAACGAGCAGTACTTC. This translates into CASSTTSARNEQYF.

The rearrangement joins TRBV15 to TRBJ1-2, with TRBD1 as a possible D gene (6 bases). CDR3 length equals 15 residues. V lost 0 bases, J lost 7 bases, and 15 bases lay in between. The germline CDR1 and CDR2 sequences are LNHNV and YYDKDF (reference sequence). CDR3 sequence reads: CATSRDRQGQVGYTF. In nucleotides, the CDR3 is TGTGCCACCAGCAGAGATCGGCAGGGGCAGGTTGGCTACACCTTC.

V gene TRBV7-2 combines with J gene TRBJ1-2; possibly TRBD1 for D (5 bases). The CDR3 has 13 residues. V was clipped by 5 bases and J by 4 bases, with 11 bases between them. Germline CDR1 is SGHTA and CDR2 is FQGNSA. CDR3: CASSDKTVYGYTF. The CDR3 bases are TGTGCCAGCAGCGACAAGACAGTCTATGGCTACACCTTC.